This entry describes one TCR beta chain. The antigen is not known. The source of the sample is a study of cytomegalovirus exposure and HLA in healthy donors. Study-wide results and limits: Subsequent analysis of the roughly 120 validation repertoires found a tendency for first-cohort TCR clusters to co-occur.

The table came from immunoSEQ multiplex PCR; TCRdb's copy has only in-frame clones and leaves some out. The sample yields roughly 270,000 clones, around 87% seen once. Germline loops: CDR1 SGHTA, CDR2 FQGNSA. CDR3 size: 17 residues. V shed 0 bases and J shed 5 bases, with 19 bases lying between them. Sequences were obtained from PBMCs. The chain links TRBV7-2 to TRBJ2-5; D not certain. The TCR sequence derives from a woman under 30 in good health and CMV-seronegative. The CDR3 sequence is CASSLAPVNSPWETQYF. DNA of the CDR3: TGTGCCAGCAGCTTAGCCCCCGTAAACTCCCCTTGGGAGACCCAGTACTTC.